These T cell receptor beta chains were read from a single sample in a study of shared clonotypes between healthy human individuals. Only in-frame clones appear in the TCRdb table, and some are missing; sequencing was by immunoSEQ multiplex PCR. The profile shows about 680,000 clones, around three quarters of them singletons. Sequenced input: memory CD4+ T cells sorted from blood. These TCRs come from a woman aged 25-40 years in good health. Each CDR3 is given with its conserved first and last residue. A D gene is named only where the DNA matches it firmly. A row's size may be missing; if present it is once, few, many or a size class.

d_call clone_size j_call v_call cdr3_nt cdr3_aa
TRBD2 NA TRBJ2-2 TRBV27 TGTGCCAGCCGCTGGCGTAGCGGGGGGAACACCGGGGAGCTGTTTTTT CASRWRSGGNTGELFF
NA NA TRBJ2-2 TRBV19 TGTGCCAGCCGGGACACCCTCCGAACCGGGGAGCTGTTTTTT CASRDTLRTGELFF
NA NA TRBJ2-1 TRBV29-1 TGCAGCGTTCCTTACAGCTCAAGCGGATTGAGCTCCTACAATGAGCAGTTCTTC CSVPYSSSGLSSYNEQFF
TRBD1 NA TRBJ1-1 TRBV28 TGTGCCAGCAGTCCTCCCGCGGGACAGGGAGTCCCTGAAGCTTTCTTT CASSPPAGQGVPEAFF
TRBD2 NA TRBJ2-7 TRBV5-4 TGTGCCAGCAGCTGGTTACTAGCGGGAGTAGGAAACGAGCAGTACTTC CASSWLLAGVGNEQYF
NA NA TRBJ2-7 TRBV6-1 TGTGCCAGCAGTGAGACGAGGGCGTCAGGCCCCTCCTACGAGCAGTACTTC CASSETRASGPSYEQYF
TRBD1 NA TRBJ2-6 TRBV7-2 TGTGCCAGCAGCTTAAAGACAGGGAACTCTGGGGCCAACGTCCTGACTTTC CASSLKTGNSGANVLTF
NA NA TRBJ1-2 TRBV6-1 TGTGCCAGCAGTGAAGGCCGAAGCCTCGGAGGCTACACCTTC CASSEGRSLGGYTF
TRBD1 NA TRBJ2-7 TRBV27 TGTGCCAGCAGTTCAGGGGGTGAGAAGACCTACGAGCAGTACTTC CASSSGGEKTYEQYF
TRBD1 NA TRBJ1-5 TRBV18 TGTGCCAGCTCACCCGAGGGACAGGGGAATCAGCCCCAGCATTTT CASSPEGQGNQPQHF
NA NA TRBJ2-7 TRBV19 TGTGCCAGTAGCTTGGAGGGATACCCTTCCTACGAGCAGTACTTC CASSLEGYPSYEQYF
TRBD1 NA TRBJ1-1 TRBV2 TGTGCCAGCAGCAACATCATGGACAGGGGTGCCGAGAACACTGAAGCTTTCTTT CASSNIMDRGAENTEAFF
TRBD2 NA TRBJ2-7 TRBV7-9 TGTGCCAGCGGCAGACTAGCGGGCTACGAGCAGTACTTC CASGRLAGYEQYF
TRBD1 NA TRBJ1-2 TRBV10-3 TGTGCCATCAGTGAGTCGGGACAGGGGACAGTTGGCTATGGCTACACCTTC CAISESGQGTVGYGYTF
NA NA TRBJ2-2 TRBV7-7 TGTGCCAGCAGCCCACAGCGGTGGTTAGGGGACACCGGGGAGCTGTTTTTT CASSPQRWLGDTGELFF
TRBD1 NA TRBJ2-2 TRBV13 TGTGCCAGCAGCCGAGGGACAGGGGCCTTCGGGGGGGAGCTGTTTTTT CASSRGTGAFGGELFF
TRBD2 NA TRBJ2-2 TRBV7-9 TGTGCCAGCAGCTTAGTGTCGGGACTAGCGGGAGCAGGCACCGGGGAGCTGTTTTTT CASSLVSGLAGAGTGELFF
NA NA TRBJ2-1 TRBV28 TGTGCCAGCAGCTTAGCCTCCTCCTACAATGAGCAGTTCTTC CASSLASSYNEQFF
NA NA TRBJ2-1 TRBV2 TGTGCCAGCAGTGAAACCGGAGGTTTTAATGAGCAGTTCTTC CASSETGGFNEQFF
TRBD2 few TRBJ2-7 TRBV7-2 TGTGCCAGCAGCTTAAAGAGCGGGAGAATCTACGAGCAGTACTTC CASSLKSGRIYEQYF
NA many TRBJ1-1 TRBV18 TGTGCCAGCTCGCGACAGGACGTCGGGACTGAAGCTTTCTTT CASSRQDVGTEAFF
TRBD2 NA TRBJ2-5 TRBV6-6 TGTGCCAGCAGCCCGCGGGGAGGGAGGACCCAAGAGACCCAGTACTTC CASSPRGGRTQETQYF
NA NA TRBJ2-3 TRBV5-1 TGCGCCAGCAGCGAACGTTTCAGCGGATCCACAGATACGCAGTATTTT CASSERFSGSTDTQYF
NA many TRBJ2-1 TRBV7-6 TGTGCCAGCAGCTTAGAGGCGGAGGCCACCTACAATGAGCAGTTCTTC CASSLEAEATYNEQFF
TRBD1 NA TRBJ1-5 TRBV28 TGTGCCAGCAGTCTTTCAATAGGACAGGGGGCTCTGGGTCAGCCCCAGCATTTT CASSLSIGQGALGQPQHF
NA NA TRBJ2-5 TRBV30 TGTGCCTGGAGTGTAGGACATCAAGAGACCCAGTACTTC CAWSVGHQETQYF
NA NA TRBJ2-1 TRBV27 TGTGCCAGCAGTTTAACGGTCGGACTCTACAATGAGCAGTTCTTC CASSLTVGLYNEQFF
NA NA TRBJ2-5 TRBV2 TGTGCCAGCAGCCAAGGGAGAGAAGAGACCCAGTACTTC CASSQGREETQYF
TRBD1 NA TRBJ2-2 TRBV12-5 TGTGCTAGTGGTTTGACTTCGACAGGGACGAGTGGCGGGGAGCTGTTTTTT CASGLTSTGTSGGELFF
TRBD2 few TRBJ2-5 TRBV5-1 TGCGCCAGCAGCGCGGGACTAGCGGAAGAGACCCAGTACTTC CASSAGLAEETQYF
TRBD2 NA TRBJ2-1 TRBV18 TGTGCCAGCTCACCCCCCGGGACTAGCATTGGTGAGCAGTTCTTC CASSPPGTSIGEQFF
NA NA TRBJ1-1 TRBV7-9 TGTGCCAGCAGCCCAGGGATGAACACTGAAGCTTTCTTT CASSPGMNTEAFF
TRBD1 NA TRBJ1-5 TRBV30 TGTGCCTGGAGTTACGGGACAGAGGGCCAGCCCCAGCATTTT CAWSYGTEGQPQHF
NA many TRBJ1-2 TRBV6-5 TGTGCCAGCAGTTTAGGGGGACTAAACTATGGCTACACCTTC CASSLGGLNYGYTF
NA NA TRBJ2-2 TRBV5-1 TGCGCCAGCTCCGGGGTTCACACCGGGGAGCTGTTTTTT CASSGVHTGELFF
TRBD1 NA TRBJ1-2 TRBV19 TGTGCCAGTAGTACCACCCCGGGACAGGGTGTTGGCTACACCTTC CASSTTPGQGVGYTF
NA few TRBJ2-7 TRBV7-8 TGTGCCAGCAGCTTGAGTACAGCCTACGAGCAGTACTTC CASSLSTAYEQYF
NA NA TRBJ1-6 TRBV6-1 TGTGCCAGCAGTGAATGGGACAATTCACCCCTCCACTTT CASSEWDNSPLHF
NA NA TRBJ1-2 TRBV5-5 TGTGCCAGCAGTCGGGACCGAAACTATGGCTACACCTTC CASSRDRNYGYTF
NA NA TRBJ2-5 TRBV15 TGTGCCACCAGCAGGTGGCCTGGACTGGAGGGGGAGACCCAGTACTTC CATSRWPGLEGETQYF
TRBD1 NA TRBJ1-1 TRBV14 TGTGCCAGCAGTCGACAGGGGGACACTGAAGCTTTCTTT CASSRQGDTEAFF
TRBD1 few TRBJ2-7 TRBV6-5 TGTGCCAGCAGTTATGACAGGGATTACGAGCAGTACTTC CASSYDRDYEQYF
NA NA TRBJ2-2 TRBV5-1 TGCGCCAGCAGCCTAGGGACCTCTCACGGGGAGCTGTTTTTT CASSLGTSHGELFF
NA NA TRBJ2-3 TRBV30 TGTGCCTGGAACCGGGACCCCACAGATACGCAGTATTTT CAWNRDPTDTQYF
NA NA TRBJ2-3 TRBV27 TGTGCCAGCAGTCGGGTGGATCACGCAGATACGCAGTATTTT CASSRVDHADTQYF
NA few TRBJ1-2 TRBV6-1 TGTGCCGTTAGAGGGGAGACGGCCTATGGCTACACCTTC CAVRGETAYGYTF
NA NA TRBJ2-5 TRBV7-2 TGTGCCAGCAGTCTCGACTGGAACCAAGAGACCCAGTACTTC CASSLDWNQETQYF
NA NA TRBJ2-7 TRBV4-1 TGCGCCAGCAGCCAAGATGAACTTACCTACGAGCAGTACTTC CASSQDELTYEQYF
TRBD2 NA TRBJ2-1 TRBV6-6 TGTGCCAGCGGAACTAGCGGGGGCCGCTACAATGAGCAGTTCTTC CASGTSGGRYNEQFF
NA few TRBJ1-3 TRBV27 TGTGCCAGCGGACAGCTCTCTGGAAACACCATATATTTT CASGQLSGNTIYF
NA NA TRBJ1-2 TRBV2 TGTGCCAGCAGTGAGCTTGGAGGGTATGGCTACACCTTC CASSELGGYGYTF
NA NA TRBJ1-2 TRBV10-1 TGCGCCAGCAGTGTTGCAGTTAACTATGGCTACACCTTC CASSVAVNYGYTF
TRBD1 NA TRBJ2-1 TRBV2 TGTGCCAGCAACAGGGGAAGGAGTGAGCAGTTCTTC CASNRGRSEQFF